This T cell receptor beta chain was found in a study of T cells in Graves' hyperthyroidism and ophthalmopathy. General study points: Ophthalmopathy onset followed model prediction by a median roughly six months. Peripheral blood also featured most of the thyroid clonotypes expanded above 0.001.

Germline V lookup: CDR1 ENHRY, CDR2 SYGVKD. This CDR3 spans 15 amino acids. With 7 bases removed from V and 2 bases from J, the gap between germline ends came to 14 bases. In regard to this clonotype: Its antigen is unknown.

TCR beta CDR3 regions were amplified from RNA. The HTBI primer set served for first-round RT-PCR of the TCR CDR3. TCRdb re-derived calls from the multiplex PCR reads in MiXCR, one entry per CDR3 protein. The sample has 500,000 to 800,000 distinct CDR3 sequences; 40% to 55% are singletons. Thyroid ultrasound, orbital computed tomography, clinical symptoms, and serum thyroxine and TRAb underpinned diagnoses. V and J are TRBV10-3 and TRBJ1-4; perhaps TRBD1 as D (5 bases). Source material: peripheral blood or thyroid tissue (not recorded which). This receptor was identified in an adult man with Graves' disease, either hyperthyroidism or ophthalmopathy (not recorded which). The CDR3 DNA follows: TGTGCCATCAACCCCAGGGAAGGGACTAATGAAAAACTGTTTTTT. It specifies CAINPREGTNEKLFF.